The 8 T cell receptor beta chains below come from one sample, sequenced in a study of T-cell reconstitution after alpha-beta-depleted transplantation in children. The library targeted TCRbeta and was prepared with unique molecular identifiers. TCRdb recomputed calls from the PCR reads with MiXCR, one row per CDR3 protein. This table has some 600,000 distinct CDR3 sequences, roughly 13% appearing once. Sequenced material: PBMCs, mostly from graft donor cells, taken 360 days after TCRalphabeta/CD19-depleted stem cell transplant. These receptors all stem from a male patient younger than 18 who had a stem cell transplant for acute myeloid leukemia, so the T cells may come from the graft donor.

V and J are TRBV7-3 and TRBJ2-3; weak D call: TRBD2 (6 bases). Trimming shortened V by 5 bases and J by 8 bases, and 14 bases separated the two germline ends. Germline V gives CDR1 SGHTA, CDR2 FQGTGA. CDR3 length equals 13 residues. CDR3 coding DNA: TGTGCCAGCAGCCCGGAGGGTGTTGTTACGCAGTATTTT. Its translation is CASSPEGVVTQYF.

This clonotype was counted ten times or more. The rearrangement uses TRBV7-2 and TRBJ2-1; 10 nucleotides align to TRBD2. V shed 5 bases, J shed 4 bases, and the junction held 8 bases outside the gene matches. This CDR3 region has 16 residues. Per the germline V gene, CDR1 is SGHTA and CDR2 is FQGNSA. CDR3 DNA: TGTGCCAGCAGCGCCCGCCAGGGACTAGCGTACAATGAGCAGTTCTTC. It codes for CASSARQGLAYNEQFF.

This clonotype was counted a few times. The chain joins TRBV20-1 to TRBJ2-1; TRBD2 agrees at 14 bases. The J segment lost 5 bases and the V segment lost 2 bases, leaving 20 bases of the junction unmatched. Germline V gene data show CDR1 as DFQATT and CDR2 as SNEGSKA (reference sequence). The CDR3 loop spans 21 amino acids. CDR3: CSARIPTAPVGTSGSDNEQFF. The DNA for the CDR3 is TGCAGTGCTAGAATCCCGACAGCCCCTGTGGGGACTAGCGGGAGTGACAATGAGCAGTTCTTC.

This clonotype has only a few counts. The chain's CDR3 is CASNAELGYEQYF. CDR3 nucleotide sequence: TGCGCCAGCAATGCCGAATTAGGATACGAGCAGTACTTC. J is TRBJ2-7 and V is TRBV5-1, with unresolved D. The CDR3 is 13 amino acids. V lost 6 bases and J lost 4, with 14 bases in between. The germline CDR1 and CDR2 sequences are SGHRS and YFSETQ.

This clonotype was counted only a few times. V usage is TRBV7-6 and J usage is TRBJ2-2; 8 bases are shared with TRBD1. Germline loops: CDR1 SGHVS, CDR2 FNYEAQ. V trimming: 0 bases; J trimming: 0 bases; junction bases outside the gene matches: 9. The length of the CDR3 is 19 residues. The CDR3 here is CASSLAAGGRRANTGELFF. The CDR3 bases are TGTGCCAGCAGCTTAGCGGCAGGGGGCCGAAGGGCGAACACCGGGGAGCTGTTTTTT. Full variable domain (missing parts from reference TRBV7-6 and TRBJ2-2): GAGVSQSPRYKVTKRGQDVALRCDPISGHVSLYWYRQALGQGPEFLTYFNYEAQQDKSGLPNDRFSAERPEGSISTLTIQRTEQRDSAMYRCASSLAAGGRRANTGELFFGEGSRLTVL.

V gene TRBV5-1 combines with J gene TRBJ2-1; 7 bases match TRBD1. The CDR3 extends over 12 amino acids. After removal of 0 bases from V and 14 bases from J, the junction contained 5 bases not matched to a gene. Germline-derived CDR1 and CDR2 are SGHRS and YFSETQ. Written as DNA, the CDR3 is TGCGCCAGCAGCTTGGCCGACAGGGATAAGTTCTTC. It encodes CASSLADRDKFF.

This clonotype was counted only a few times. A read error may explain this, as a much larger clone is one base away. V is TRBV9 and J is TRBJ2-7, with D unresolved. The CDR3 has 13 residues. Trimming removed 0 bases at V and 3 bases at J, with 7 bases between. Per germline, CDR1 SGDLS and CDR2 YYNGEE. CDR3 loop: CASSVGPGYEQYF. The CDR3 DNA sequence: TGTGCCAGCAGCGTAGGGCCGGGCTACGAGCAGTACTTC.

This clonotype was observed a handful of times. The chain joins TRBV5-1 to TRBJ2-5; unclear D gene. The ends were cut back, 0 bases at V and 1 base at J, with 10 bases in the middle. CDR3 length: 15 amino acids. CDR1 is SGHRS and CDR2 is YFSETQ in the germline V gene. CDR3 sequence: CASSLVVGFQETQYF. The CDR3 DNA reads TGCGCCAGCAGCTTGGTCGTGGGATTCCAAGAGACCCAGTACTTC.